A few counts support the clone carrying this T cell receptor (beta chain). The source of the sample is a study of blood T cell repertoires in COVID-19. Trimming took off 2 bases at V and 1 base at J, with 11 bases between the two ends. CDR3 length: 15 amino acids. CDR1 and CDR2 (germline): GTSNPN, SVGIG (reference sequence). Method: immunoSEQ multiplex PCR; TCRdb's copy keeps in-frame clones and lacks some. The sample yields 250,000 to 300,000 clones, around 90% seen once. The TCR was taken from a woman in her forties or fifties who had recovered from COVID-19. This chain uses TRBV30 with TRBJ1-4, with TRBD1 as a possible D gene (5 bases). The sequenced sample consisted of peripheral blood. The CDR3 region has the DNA TGTGCCTGGAGTCCCCGGGGGGGAACTAATGAAAAACTGTTTTTT. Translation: CAWSPRGGTNEKLFF.